This T cell receptor (beta chain) emerged from a study of T cell changes during pregnancy in multiple sclerosis. TCRdb's table, derived via immunoSEQ multiplex PCR, lists solely in-frame clones and lacks some. The repertoire holds 13,000 or so clones, just over 90% seen once, with 2.8% in the top ten. The CDR3 spans 14 residues. With 4 bases clipped from V and 1 base from J, the junction kept 3 bases outside the gene matches. CDR1 and CDR2 from the germline V gene are SEHNR and FQNEAQ (reference sequence). This specimen was peripheral blood, taken in the second trimester of pregnancy. This TCR came from a female donor in good health, enrolled as a control in a pregnancy study. The chain uses TRBV7-9 and TRBJ2-5; TRBD2 matches 7 bases. As DNA, the CDR3 is TGTGCCAGCAGCTGGAGGACTAGCCAAGAGACCCAGTACTTC. Translated: CASSWRTSQETQYF. Drawing the rest from reference TRBV7-9 and TRBJ2-5, the complete variable domain is DTGVSQNPRHKITKRGQNVTFRCDPISEHNRLYWYRQTLGQGPEFLTYFQNEAQLEKSRLLSDRFSAERPKGSFSTLEIQRTEQGDSAMYLCASSWRTSQETQYFGPGTRLLVL.